This T cell receptor (beta chain) derives from a study of T cell changes during pregnancy in multiple sclerosis (dated by TCRdb to about 2019). Broadly, across the study: Changes in the T cell repertoire over the course of pregnancy were examined in this study in women with multiple sclerosis.

To prepare the library, the immunoSEQ multiplex PCR assay was applied. In its TCRdb copy, this immuneACCESS table keeps in-frame sequences only and misses some clones. Where compared with another copy, unresolved V genes explain less than half of these, and the others have no known cause. The sample table lists some 60,000 clones, 75% to 90% of them with a count of one. The ten largest clones add up to roughly 1.8% of the sample. Concerning this clone itself: Its antigen is not yet known. Base qualities are not at hand, and no much larger clone is one base apart.

The CDR3, from cysteine to phenylalanine, totals 13 residues. Of the read, only the CDR3 DNA is kept; its 39 bases are in frame from base 1. V loses 0 bases of germline sequence and J loses 8 bases, and the interval between the two ends is 7 bases. CDR1 and CDR2 are drawn from the germline V gene: LGHNA, YSLEER. Material: peripheral blood, obtained after pregnancy. The rearrangement joined TRBV4-3 to TRBJ1-4; the D segment cannot be called with confidence. This receptor was identified in a female donor with multiple sclerosis, enrolled in a pregnancy study. CDR3 loop: CASSQEEREKLFF. The sequenced DNA is TGCGCCAGCAGCCAAGAGGAGAGAGAAAAACTGTTTTTT.